Each of the 32 T cell receptor beta chains below was sequenced from the same sample in a study of T cells in Graves' hyperthyroidism and ophthalmopathy. The CDR3 regions of TCR beta were amplified from RNA transcripts. An initial round of RT-PCR targeting the TCR CDR3 relied on the HTBI primer set. TCRdb itself ran the multiplex PCR reads through MiXCR, one entry per CDR3 protein. The table has about 360,000 distinct CDR3 sequences, 15% to 18% seen once; the top ten hold 25% to 35%. Sequencing was performed on blood. The receptors shown here come from a woman under 30 with Graves' hyperthyroidism that later progressed to Graves' ophthalmopathy.

The rearrangement joins TRBV24-1 to TRBJ2-5, with D possibly matching TRBD1 (5 bases). V dropped 10 bases and J dropped 7 bases, with 21 bases sitting between them. Germline CDR1 is KGHDR and CDR2 is SFDVKD. This CDR3 spans 14 amino acids. DNA of the CDR3: TGTGCCACAGAAAGAAAAGGGGCCGTAAGGACCCAGTACTTC. This sequence encodes CATERKGAVRTQYF.

This clonotype occurred a few times. One junction end disagrees with the germline gene, perhaps due to a read error. V and J are TRBV7-9 and TRBJ1-1; 9 bases map to TRBD1. The CDR3 loop spans 15 amino acids. Germline V CDR1 and CDR2: SEHNR, FQNEAQ (reference sequence). The DNA of the CDR3 is TGTGCCGGCAGCTTCCGACAGGGGGATAGCACTGAAGCTTTCTTT. Its translation: CAGSFRQGDSTEAFF. The full variable domain, its missing parts supplied by reference TRBV7-9 and TRBJ1-1, is DTGVSQNPRHKITKRGQNVTFRCDPISEHNRLYWYRQTLGQGPEFLTYFQNEAQLEKSRLLSDRFSAERPKGSFSTLEIQRTEQGDSAMYLCAGSFRQGDSTEAFFGQGTRLTVV.

In nucleotides, the CDR3 is TGTGCCAGTACCATGCCCAAGGACAGGGGACACAATGAGCAGTTCTTC. Translated: CASTMPKDRGHNEQFF. V is TRBV19 and J is TRBJ2-1; 9 nucleotides line up with TRBD1. Germline V gene sequence: CDR1 LNHDA, CDR2 SQIVND (reference sequence). V shed 7 bases, J shed 5 bases, and the junction held 12 bases outside the gene matches. This CDR3 is 16 amino acids long.

This clonotype occurred a few times. The chain joins TRBV6-1 to TRBJ1-6; D is unclear. Trimming stripped 4 bases from V and 1 base from J, with 8 bases between. This CDR3 is built from 15 residues. Germline lookup yields CDR1 MNHNS and CDR2 SASEGT. CDR3 sequence (DNA): TGTGCCAGCAGTGCCCTTGCTTCCTATAATTCACCCCTCCACTTT. Its protein is CASSALASYNSPLHF.

This clonotype occurred once. The rearrangement links TRBV2 to TRBJ1-1; D call uncertain. From germline, CDR1 is SNHLY and CDR2 FYNNEI. The CDR3 is 13 residues long. Trimming removed 0 bases from V and 7 bases from J, with 9 bases in between. DNA of the CDR3: TGTGCCAGCAGTGAAGCACCCCGGGTTGAAGCTTTCTTT. It codes for CASSEAPRVEAFF.

In its sample, this clonotype was seen a few times. The V call is TRBV7-3, the J call TRBJ2-3; a weak D match, TRBD2 (5 bases). The CDR3 covers 16 residues. V was clipped by 5 bases and J by 5 bases, with 20 bases between them. Per germline, CDR1 SGHTA and CDR2 FQGTGA. The CDR3 region has the DNA TGTGCCAGCAGCGAAGACGCTAGCTGGGGTCAAGATACGCAGTATTTT. Residues: CASSEDASWGQDTQYF.

This clonotype was detected many times. The chain uses TRBV3-1 and TRBJ2-7; 10 bases are a match to TRBD1. This CDR3 has 15 residues. V dropped 0 bases and J dropped 2; count of bases not matched to a gene: 1. Germline values: CDR1 LGHDT, CDR2 YNNKEL (reference sequence). This CDR3 reads CASSQEGTGAYEQYF. Here the CDR3 DNA reads TGTGCCAGCAGCCAAGAAGGGACAGGGGCCTACGAGCAGTACTTC.

This chain joins TRBV9 and TRBJ2-1, with 10 bases matching TRBD2. Germline V CDR1 and CDR2: SGDLS, YYNGEE. The V and J ends lost 3 bases and 4 bases, in that order; junction bases with no gene match: 16. This CDR3 comprises 19 residues. The CDR3 DNA follows: TGTGCCAGCAGCGGGGCTAGCGGGAGATCGGGGCCTACGTACAATGAGCAGTTCTTC. It specifies CASSGASGRSGPTYNEQFF.

This clonotype was seen ten or more times. The chain joins TRBV3-1 to TRBJ2-4; D remains ambiguous. This CDR3 has 13 amino acids. The V gene's germline CDR1 is LGHDT and CDR2 YNNKEL (reference sequence). Trimming took off 1 base at V and 4 bases at J, with 5 bases between the two ends. The chain's CDR3 is CASSQGSKNIQYF. CDR3 bases: TGTGCCAGCAGCCAAGGGTCTAAAAACATTCAGTACTTC.

This clonotype showed up many times. The genes are TRBV28 and TRBJ2-7; 7 bases map to TRBD2. Looked up from germline, CDR1 is MDHEN and CDR2 is SYDVKM. The CDR3 length is 16 residues. V was clipped by 8 bases and J by 3 bases; unmatched bases: 16. The CDR3, as DNA: TGTGCCAGCTCTCCGTTCGGGGCGGCGGGAGTCTACGAGCAGTACTTC. It codes for CASSPFGAAGVYEQYF.

This clonotype was counted a few times. The rearrangement links TRBV30 to TRBJ2-5, with a possible D match to TRBD2 (6 bases). The germline V gene encodes CDR1 GTSNPN and CDR2 SVGIG (reference sequence). Between the trimmed V and J ends, which lost 0 bases and 1 base, there was a span of 27 bases. The CDR3 consists of 20 residues. In DNA form, the CDR3 reads TGTGCCTGGAGTGTACTTCCCCGCTGGGAGGTAACAAGCGGCCAAGAGACCCAGTACTTC. Its translation: CAWSVLPRWEVTSGQETQYF.

This clonotype was counted a few times. This chain uses TRBV16 with TRBJ1-1; 8 positions match TRBD1. The CDR3 loop spans 14 amino acids. Germline values: CDR1 KGHSY, CDR2 FQNENV. The J segment lost 8 bases and the V segment lost 5 bases, leaving 10 bases of the junction unmatched. The CDR3 spells CASSDRGLSGEAFF. For the CDR3, the DNA is TGTGCCAGCAGCGACAGGGGACTTTCAGGAGAAGCTTTCTTT.

This clonotype was counted a few times. A junction boundary mismatches the germline segment, possibly from a read error. The chain uses TRBV6-2 or TRBV6-3 and TRBJ2-3; TRBD2 matches at 7 bases. This CDR3 is 14 amino acids long. Looked up from germline, CDR1 is MNHEY and CDR2 is SVGEGT. DNA for the CDR3: TGTGCCAGCAGTTACCGGACTAGGGCAGATATGCAGTATTTT. It translates to CASSYRTRADMQYF.

This clonotype has a count of ten or more. V usage is TRBV2 and J usage is TRBJ1-2; 10 nucleotides agree with TRBD1. The ends lost 6 bases at V and 8 bases at J; junction bases unmatched: 12. The CDR3 covers 15 residues. Germline lookup yields CDR1 SNHLY and CDR2 FYNNEI. In DNA form, the CDR3 reads TGTGCCAGCAGCGACTTACCCGGGACAGGGGCAGGCTACACCTTC. Amino acids: CASSDLPGTGAGYTF.

This clonotype was counted at least ten times. The chain links TRBV28 to TRBJ1-1; TRBD1 agrees at 7 bases. CDR1 is MDHEN and CDR2 is SYDVKM in the germline V gene. The V gene end was trimmed by 6 bases and the J gene end by 3 bases; junction bases not matched to a gene: 7. The CDR3 length is 14 residues. In DNA form, the CDR3 reads TGTGCCAGCAGCCCCGACAGGGCGGACACTGAAGCTTTCTTT. Translated, it gives CASSPDRADTEAFF.

This clonotype showed up just a few times. V and J are TRBV30 and TRBJ1-2; D perhaps matches TRBD1 (5 bases). V was clipped by 0 bases and J by 1 base, with 12 bases between them. CDR1 is GTSNPN and CDR2 is SVGIG in the germline V gene (reference sequence). The CDR3 loop spans 15 amino acids. CDR3 sequence (DNA): TGTGCCTGGAGTGTAACGGCAGGGCTTAACTATGGCTACACCTTC. This sequence encodes CAWSVTAGLNYGYTF.

This chain links TRBV4-1 with TRBJ2-1, with 9 nucleotides matching TRBD2. After removal of 4 bases from V and 2 bases from J, the junction contained 12 bases not matched to a gene. The CDR3 covers 18 residues. CDR1 MGHRA and CDR2 YSYEKL come from the germline V gene. The CDR3: CASSPRGGLADTYNEQFF. CDR3 coding DNA: TGCGCCAGCAGCCCAAGAGGGGGACTAGCCGATACCTACAATGAGCAGTTCTTC.

With regard to this clonotype: A much more abundant neighbour one base away suggests this may be a read error. This chain joins TRBV7-2 and TRBJ2-4; TRBD1 or TRBD2 may be the D gene (5 bases each). V was pared by 1 base and J by 12 bases, with 16 bases between. The CDR3 consists of 14 residues. Germline V gives CDR1 SGHTA, CDR2 FQGNSA. The CDR3 loop reads CASSLEAGRENQYF. The CDR3 DNA is TGTGCCAGCAGCTTAGAGGCAGGGAGAGAAAATCAGTACTTC.

This clonotype was observed many times. The chain uses TRBV30 and TRBJ2-2; TRBD1 agrees at 7 bases. In germline, CDR1 is GTSNPN, CDR2 SVGIG (reference sequence). Trimming removed 4 bases from V and 2 bases from J; junction bases left unmatched: 10. CDR3 length: 16 residues. CDR3 residues: CAWKTGKVANTGELFF. As DNA, the CDR3 is TGTGCCTGGAAGACAGGGAAGGTTGCAAACACCGGGGAGCTGTTTTTT.

The chain joins TRBV4-2 to TRBJ2-7; D unresolved. This CDR3 spans 16 amino acids. The V end was cut by 0 bases, the J end by 6 bases, with 18 bases between. Germline CDR1 LGHNA, CDR2 YNFKEQ. The CDR3 loop is CASSQERNSLMIEQYF. In DNA, the CDR3 is TGTGCCAGCAGCCAAGAACGGAACTCCCTAATGATCGAGCAGTACTTC.

J is TRBJ2-1 and V is TRBV14; tentative D call: TRBD1 (5 bases). The CDR3 sequence is 13 residues long. V was clipped by 6 bases and J by 7 bases, with 13 bases between them. The germline V gene encodes CDR1 SGHDN and CDR2 FVKESK. In nucleotides, the CDR3 is TGTGCCAGCAGTGTTACACAGGTGAATGAGCAGTTCTTC. Protein sequence: CASSVTQVNEQFF.

The chain links TRBV3-1 to TRBJ2-2; 11 nucleotides match TRBD2. The CDR3 runs 16 residues. The V gene's germline CDR1 is LGHDT and CDR2 YNNKEL (reference sequence). Unmatched junction bases numbered 3, after V lost 3 bases and J lost 3 bases. CDR3 region: CASSQTSGVDTGELFF. CDR3 coding DNA: TGTGCCAGCAGCCAGACTAGCGGGGTAGACACCGGGGAGCTGTTTTTT.

This clonotype has just one count. A read error may explain this, as a much larger clone is one base away. The chain uses TRBV6-9 and TRBJ2-3, with D possibly TRBD2 on 5 matching bases. This CDR3 is built from 16 residues. Germline CDR1 reads MNHGY; CDR2 reads SVAAGI. CDR3 residues: CASSGWRLESTDTQYF. For the CDR3, the DNA is TGCGCCAGCAGTGGATGGAGGTTAGAAAGCACAGATACGCAGTATTTT.

The sample holds many counts of this clonotype. The chain employs TRBV12-3 or TRBV12-4 and TRBJ2-1, with 8 nucleotides matching TRBD2. The CDR3 is made up of 14 amino acids. J gave up 9 bases and V 5 bases, and 9 bases lay outside the gene matches. The CDR3 is CASSPSGGEGEQFF. The DNA of the CDR3 is TGTGCCAGCAGTCCCTCGGGAGGGGAGGGTGAGCAGTTCTTC.

This clonotype was seen a handful of times. This may stem from a read error, because a much larger clone lies one nucleotide away. The genes are TRBV11-2 and TRBJ1-2; the D is unclear. V lost 5 bases and J lost 3, with 19 bases in between. CDR1 is SGHAT, CDR2 FQNNGV, per germline. The CDR3 totals 16 residues. CDR3 in amino acids: CASSPLKGLTYYGYTF. The CDR3 DNA sequence: TGTGCCAGCAGCCCCCTGAAGGGTTTGACCTACTATGGCTACACCTTC.

V is TRBV5-6 and J is TRBJ1-2; D is unresolved. The germline gives CDR1 SGHDT, CDR2 YYEEEE. V dropped 1 base and J dropped 7 bases, with 11 bases sitting between them. CDR3 size: 13 residues. The CDR3 region has the DNA TGTGCCAGCAGCTTGTTACAAGATAGTGGCTACACCTTC. Protein product: CASSLLQDSGYTF. The whole variable domain, filled in from reference TRBV5-6 and TRBJ1-2, reads DAGVTQSPTHLIKTRGQQVTLRCSPKSGHDTVSWYQQALGQGPQFIFQYYEEEERQRGNFPDRFSGHQFPNYSSELNVNALLLGDSALYLCASSLLQDSGYTFGSGTRLTVV.

This clonotype was counted many times. V gene TRBV6-2 or TRBV6-3 combines with J gene TRBJ2-2; weak D call: TRBD2 (6 bases). Germline V lookup: CDR1 MNHEY, CDR2 SVGEGT. Trimming stripped 4 bases from V and 6 bases from J, with 15 bases between. The CDR3 sequence is 15 residues long. CDR3 sequence reads: CASSSGGKRAGELFF. CDR3 coding DNA: TGTGCCAGCAGTTCGGGCGGGAAAAGGGCCGGGGAGCTGTTTTTT.

This clonotype was recorded at least ten times. The chain combines TRBV3-1 with TRBJ2-3, with 8 bases that match TRBD2. Per the germline V gene, CDR1 is LGHDT and CDR2 is YNNKEL (reference sequence). With V trimmed by 3 bases and J by 0 bases, 14 bases remained unmatched. CDR3 length: 19 residues. CDR3 bases: TGTGCCAGCAGCCATCACCCTAGCGGGTCAACATCTAGCACAGATACGCAGTATTTT. This codes for CASSHHPSGSTSSTDTQYF.

This clonotype came up a few times. The V and J genes are TRBV5-1 and TRBJ2-3, with D perhaps matching TRBD2 (5 bases). From germline, CDR1 is SGHRS and CDR2 YFSETQ. Trimming removed 1 base from V and 6 bases from J, with 12 bases in between. CDR3 size: 14 residues. The CDR3 protein is CASSLPGSPDTQYF. CDR3 coding DNA: TGCGCCAGCAGCTTGCCGGGGTCACCCGATACGCAGTATTTT.

This clonotype was seen a handful of times. A much larger clone sits a single nucleotide away, making a read error possible. The chain is built from TRBV7-2 and TRBJ2-7, with D maybe TRBD2 (6 bases). CDR3 length: 14 residues. Trimming removed 5 bases from V and 3 bases from J, with 14 bases in between. Germline V gene sequence: CDR1 SGHTA, CDR2 FQGNSA. For the CDR3, the DNA is TGTGCCAGCAGCCGCATCGGGGGAGACTACGAGCAGTACTTC. Protein sequence: CASSRIGGDYEQYF.

The chain recombines TRBV20-1 with TRBJ2-5, with D possibly TRBD2 on 5 matching bases. CDR1 and CDR2 from the germline V gene are DFQATT and SNEGSKA (reference sequence). The CDR3 totals 14 residues. V was trimmed by 0 bases and J by 5 bases, leaving 13 bases between them. The CDR3: CSARELGLRETQYF. CDR3 in DNA: TGCAGTGCTAGAGAACTAGGGCTACGGGAGACCCAGTACTTC.

The genes are TRBV20-1 and TRBJ2-2; tentatively, D is TRBD2 (6 bases). Germline V CDR1 and CDR2: DFQATT, SNEGSKA (reference sequence). The CDR3 is 20 amino acids. The V end was cut by 1 base, the J end by 3 bases, with 27 bases between. The CDR3 loop is CSARAAWEDRSGRYTGELFF. The CDR3 bases are TGCAGTGCTAGAGCAGCCTGGGAGGATCGATCCGGCCGGTACACCGGGGAGCTGTTTTTT.